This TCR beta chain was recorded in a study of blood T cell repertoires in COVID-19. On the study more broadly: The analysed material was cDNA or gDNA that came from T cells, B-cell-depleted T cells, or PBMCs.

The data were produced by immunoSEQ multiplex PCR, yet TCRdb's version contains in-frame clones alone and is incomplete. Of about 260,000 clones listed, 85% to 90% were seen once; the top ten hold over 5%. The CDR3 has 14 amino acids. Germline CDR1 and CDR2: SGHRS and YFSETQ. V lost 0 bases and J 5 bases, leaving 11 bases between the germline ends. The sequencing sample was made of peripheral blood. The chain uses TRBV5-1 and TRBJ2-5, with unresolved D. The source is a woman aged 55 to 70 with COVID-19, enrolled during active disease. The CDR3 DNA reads TGCGCCAGCAGCTTGGTGGTGGGCAGGGAGACCCAGTACTTC. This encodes CASSLVVGRETQYF.